This is a list of T cell receptor beta chains from one sample in a study of control samples from healthy donors and cancer patients. The repertoire was sequenced with immunoSEQ multiplex PCR; TCRdb's copy has only in-frame clones and lacks some. The sample carries 130,000 or so clones, more than 80% recorded once. Sequencing input: blood. The receptors stem from a man aged 18 to 30 in good health. Both conserved end residues are trimmed from each CDR3. D genes are given only for firm matches.

v_call: TRBV27
d_call: TRBD1
cdr3_aa: ASSAGTDNTEAF

v_call: TRBV5-5
d_call: TRBD2
cdr3_aa: ASFLAGENTGELF

v_call: TRBV6-6
d_call: TRBD2
cdr3_aa: ASTAGGRGETQY

v_call: TRBV3-1/TRBV3-2
d_call: .
cdr3_aa: ASSQVGGTPNEQF

v_call: TRBV5-4
d_call: .
cdr3_aa: ASSLERGDPYGYT

v_call: TRBV7-9
d_call: .
cdr3_aa: ASSLFGTGNTEAF

v_call: TRBV5-6
d_call: .
cdr3_aa: ASSPQGGTGELF

v_call: TRBV18
d_call: .
cdr3_aa: ASSPPNVLTLNTEAF

v_call: TRBV7-6
d_call: .
cdr3_aa: ASSLAVGGRTDTQY

v_call: TRBV6-5
d_call: .
cdr3_aa: ASISGGWDTGELF

v_call: TRBV7-3
d_call: TRBD1
cdr3_aa: ASSSGQGGSYGYT

v_call: TRBV9
d_call: .
cdr3_aa: ASSPLDPGTGTGRSPLH

v_call: TRBV6-5
d_call: TRBD1
cdr3_aa: ASRDDRGPGNTIY

v_call: TRBV5-1
d_call: TRBD1
cdr3_aa: ASSVRDRDEKLF

v_call: TRBV28
d_call: .
cdr3_aa: ASNEGLGGANVLT

v_call: TRBV24-1
d_call: .
cdr3_aa: ATSDSDTSYSGANVLT

v_call: TRBV5-1
d_call: .
cdr3_aa: ASSPPDTNSPLH

v_call: TRBV28
d_call: .
cdr3_aa: ASRQPVNTEAF

v_call: TRBV5-6
d_call: .
cdr3_aa: ASSLFGGWSGSYEQY

v_call: TRBV7-2
d_call: .
cdr3_aa: ASSLLQGSGNTIY

v_call: TRBV3-1/TRBV3-2
d_call: TRBD1
cdr3_aa: ASSQVGDRVAETQY

v_call: TRBV7-2
d_call: TRBD1
cdr3_aa: ASSPRGTGYGYT

v_call: TRBV7-6
d_call: TRBD2
cdr3_aa: ASSPVGGSTDTQY

v_call: TRBV7-6
d_call: .
cdr3_aa: ASSLGVPGVGEQY

v_call: TRBV19
d_call: .
cdr3_aa: ASSRETGIYGYT

v_call: TRBV19
d_call: TRBD1
cdr3_aa: ASSRQGVATNEKLF

v_call: TRBV6-6
d_call: .
cdr3_aa: ASRLESSYNSPLH

v_call: TRBV6-6
d_call: TRBD1
cdr3_aa: ASSYSRTGGSPLH

v_call: TRBV7-7
d_call: .
cdr3_aa: ASSFAGRETQY

v_call: TRBV2
d_call: .
cdr3_aa: ASSTDRWAEAF

v_call: TRBV28
d_call: TRBD1
cdr3_aa: ASSPRGQGGKSGYT

v_call: TRBV3-1/TRBV3-2
d_call: .
cdr3_aa: ASSQIDNYGYT

v_call: TRBV5-6
d_call: .
cdr3_aa: ASSLALLPLH

v_call: TRBV7-3
d_call: .
cdr3_aa: ASSPWGRGEDNEQF

v_call: TRBV6-4
d_call: .
cdr3_aa: ASSDLYDRRLTGELF

v_call: TRBV28
d_call: TRBD1
cdr3_aa: ASTHPQGKNTEAF

v_call: TRBV10-3
d_call: TRBD2
cdr3_aa: AISETTPREGTGELF

v_call: TRBV13
d_call: .
cdr3_aa: ASSLEGDRQTNYEQY

v_call: TRBV27
d_call: .
cdr3_aa: ASSPLGQSPWGANVLT

v_call: TRBV5-5
d_call: TRBD1
cdr3_aa: ASSLTGDRYEQY

v_call: TRBV5-1
d_call: .
cdr3_aa: ASSMQGGGANVLT

v_call: TRBV7-9
d_call: TRBD1
cdr3_aa: ASSLAQTGAYNEQF

v_call: TRBV7-6
d_call: .
cdr3_aa: ASSLDPSSGNTIY

v_call: TRBV19
d_call: TRBD1
cdr3_aa: ASSHRGRGYT

v_call: TRBV28
d_call: .
cdr3_aa: ASSSPQPYEQY

v_call: TRBV7-7
d_call: .
cdr3_aa: ASSLGGLLHEQY

v_call: TRBV3-1/TRBV3-2
d_call: .
cdr3_aa: ASSPGPFMNTEAF